The rows below give T cell receptor beta chains drawn from one sample of a study of cytomegalovirus exposure and HLA in healthy donors. The assay was immunoSEQ multiplex PCR, and TCRdb's table has in-frame clones only and misses some. The table lists 200,000 to 300,000 clones, 87% of them singletons. The specimen sequenced was PBMCs. The receptors were gathered from a man aged 18 to 29 in good health and CMV-seropositive. CDR3s include the opening cysteine and the closing phenylalanine or tryptophan. D genes are given only for firm matches. Rows may omit the clone size; those that give it use once, few, many or a size class.

d_gene	v_gene	j_gene	abundance	CDR3nt	CDR3aa
TRBD2	TRBV4-1	TRBJ2-7	NA	TGCGCCAGCAGCCAAGTAGCTAGCGGGAGGGCCTACGAGCAGTACTTC	CASSQVASGRAYEQYF
NA	TRBV6-1	TRBJ1-5	NA	TGTGCCAGCAGTGAAGCTCGAAATCAGCCCCAGCATTTT	CASSEARNQPQHF
TRBD1	TRBV2	TRBJ1-5	NA	TGTGCCAGCAGTCGGGCCGGGACAGTAAATCAGCCCCAGCATTTT	CASSRAGTVNQPQHF
NA	TRBV2	TRBJ2-5	NA	TGTGCCAGCAGTGCTATCAGACAAGAGACCCAGTACTTC	CASSAIRQETQYF
TRBD1	TRBV4-1	TRBJ1-4	NA	TGCGCCAGCAGCCAAGTACCGGGACAGAGAAATGAAAAACTGTTTTTT	CASSQVPGQRNEKLFF
TRBD1	TRBV28	TRBJ2-7	once	TGTGCCAGCAGCCGTGGACAGGTGGTCTACGAGCAGTACTTC	CASSRGQVVYEQYF
NA	TRBV7-2	TRBJ1-1	once	TGTGCCAGCAGCTTAACGAGGGACACTGAAGCTTTCTTT	CASSLTRDTEAFF
NA	TRBV5-4	TRBJ2-7	NA	TGTGCCAGCAGCTTGGACCCAGCCTACGAGCAGTACTTC	CASSLDPAYEQYF
NA	TRBV6-5	TRBJ2-7	NA	TGTGCCAGCAGTTACTCTGAACAGGCCTCCTACGAGCAGTACTTC	CASSYSEQASYEQYF
TRBD1	TRBV27	TRBJ2-5	NA	TGTGCCAGCAGTGCCGGGACAGGGAGCAACCAAGAGACCCAGTACTTC	CASSAGTGSNQETQYF
NA	TRBV7-2	TRBJ2-3	NA	TGTGCCAGCAGCTTAGTTGGCGGGATCACAGATACGCAGTATTTT	CASSLVGGITDTQYF
TRBD1	TRBV13	TRBJ1-2	few	TGTGCCAGCAGCTTAGACAGGGGGGACTATGGCTACACCTTC	CASSLDRGDYGYTF
TRBD2	TRBV6-5	TRBJ2-7	NA	TGTGCCAGCAGTTCTATAGCGGGAGGCTACGAGCAGTACTTC	CASSSIAGGYEQYF
NA	TRBV7-2	TRBJ1-5	NA	TGTGCCAGCAGCTTAGCGGGAGGGAATCAGCCCCAGCATTTT	CASSLAGGNQPQHF
TRBD1	TRBV5-1	TRBJ1-1	NA	TGCGCCAGCAGCCTATGGGGACAGGCCACTGAAGCTTTCTTT	CASSLWGQATEAFF
NA	TRBV28	TRBJ2-7	NA	TGTGCCAGCAGTTTAGGGGGACAAGGGTCTGGTGAGCAGTACTTC	CASSLGGQGSGEQYF
TRBD1	TRBV5-4	TRBJ1-2	NA	TGTGCCAGCAGCGGGACAGGGGTTCCCGGCTACACCTTC	CASSGTGVPGYTF
TRBD2	TRBV9	TRBJ2-2	NA	TGTGCCAGCAGCGTCACTAGCGGGAGCACCGGGGAGCTGTTTTTT	CASSVTSGSTGELFF
NA	TRBV6-5	TRBJ2-1	NA	TGTGCCAGCAGGAGTAGCGGAAGGGGGAATGAGCAGTTCTTC	CASRSSGRGNEQFF
NA	TRBV7-9	TRBJ2-5	NA	TGTGCCAGCAGCTTACTCCTAGTCCACCAAGAGACCCAGTACTTC	CASSLLLVHQETQYF
TRBD1	TRBV5-1	TRBJ2-7	few	TGCGCCAGCAGCTTGTGGAGGACAGGGGGCCTCGACGAGCAGTACTTC	CASSLWRTGGLDEQYF
TRBD1	TRBV7-6	TRBJ2-1	NA	TGTGCCAGCAGCTCCAGACAGGGGGTCGATGAGCAGTTCTTC	CASSSRQGVDEQFF
TRBD2	TRBV6-6	TRBJ2-7	NA	TGTGCCAGCAGTTACTACTCCAGCGGGAGCGGCTACGAGCAGTACTTC	CASSYYSSGSGYEQYF
NA	TRBV6-6	TRBJ2-5	NA	TGTGCCAGCAGCTACGACGAGGACAAACAAGAGACCCAGTACTTC	CASSYDEDKQETQYF
NA	TRBV10-3	TRBJ2-6	NA	TGTGCCATCAGTGAGTCTGTAAAGGGACCCTCTGGGGCCAACGTCCTGACTTTC	CAISESVKGPSGANVLTF
NA	TRBV6-1	TRBJ2-1	NA	TGTGCCAGCAGTGAAATTGGGGATGAGCAGTTCTTC	CASSEIGDEQFF
TRBD1	TRBV4-3	TRBJ2-6	NA	TGCGCCAGCAGCCAAGATCGTCAGGGGGCTGGGGCCAACGTCCTGACTTTC	CASSQDRQGAGANVLTF
NA	TRBV7-6	TRBJ2-5	NA	TGTGCCAGCAGCTTAGCGAGATTGGAGACCCAGTACTTC	CASSLARLETQYF
TRBD2	TRBV18	TRBJ2-2	NA	TGTGCCAGCTCGCCTCTAGCGGGAGTCAGTACCGGGGAGCTGTTTTTT	CASSPLAGVSTGELFF
NA	TRBV5-1	TRBJ1-3	NA	TGCGCCAGCAGCGCCCAATCCGGAGCTACCTACGGAAACACCATATATTTT	CASSAQSGATYGNTIYF
TRBD1	TRBV27	TRBJ1-5	NA	TGTGCCAGCACCTCCTGGGACACAAGGACAGGGTACGACAATCAGCCCCAGCATTTT	CASTSWDTRTGYDNQPQHF
NA	TRBV6-5	TRBJ1-3	once	TGTGCCAGCAGTTACTCACAGAATCAACGAAACACCATATATTTT	CASSYSQNQRNTIYF
TRBD1	TRBV5-1	TRBJ2-1	NA	TGCGCCAGCAGCTTGGAGGACAGGGGTAATGAGCAGTTCTTC	CASSLEDRGNEQFF
TRBD1	TRBV6-6	TRBJ1-1	NA	TGTGCCAGCAGTTACGCACAGGGGGACACTGAAGCTTTCTTT	CASSYAQGDTEAFF
NA	TRBV7-9	TRBJ2-7	once	TGTGCCAGCAGCTTAGGCACCCGGGTCTTGGTCGAGCAGTACTTC	CASSLGTRVLVEQYF
NA	TRBV18	TRBJ1-2	NA	TGTGCCAGGCCGGGCGGGGGACAACTCATGAACTATGGCTACACCTTC	CARPGGGQLMNYGYTF
TRBD2	TRBV4-1	TRBJ2-2	once	TGCGCCAGCAGCCAAAGGGGACTAGCCATGGACGGGGAGCTGTTTTTT	CASSQRGLAMDGELFF
TRBD1	TRBV2	TRBJ1-1	NA	TGTGCCAGCAACGTACAGGGGGCTTACACTGAAGCTTTCTTT	CASNVQGAYTEAFF
TRBD2	TRBV5-4	TRBJ2-7	NA	TGTGCCAGCAGTTTAGCGGGAGGCCCCCTGGAGCAGTACTTC	CASSLAGGPLEQYF
TRBD2	TRBV11-2	TRBJ2-5	NA	TGTGCCAGCAGCTCAACAAGAAATCTAGCGGGGCAAGAGACCCAGTACTTC	CASSSTRNLAGQETQYF
TRBD1	TRBV2	TRBJ1-5	NA	TGTGCCAGCAGCCCCGGGACAGTCAATCAGCCCCAGCATTTT	CASSPGTVNQPQHF
TRBD1	TRBV27	TRBJ1-5	NA	TGTGCCAGCAGTTCCGACTCCTCCGGGACAGGGGTCAATCAGCCCCAGCATTTT	CASSSDSSGTGVNQPQHF